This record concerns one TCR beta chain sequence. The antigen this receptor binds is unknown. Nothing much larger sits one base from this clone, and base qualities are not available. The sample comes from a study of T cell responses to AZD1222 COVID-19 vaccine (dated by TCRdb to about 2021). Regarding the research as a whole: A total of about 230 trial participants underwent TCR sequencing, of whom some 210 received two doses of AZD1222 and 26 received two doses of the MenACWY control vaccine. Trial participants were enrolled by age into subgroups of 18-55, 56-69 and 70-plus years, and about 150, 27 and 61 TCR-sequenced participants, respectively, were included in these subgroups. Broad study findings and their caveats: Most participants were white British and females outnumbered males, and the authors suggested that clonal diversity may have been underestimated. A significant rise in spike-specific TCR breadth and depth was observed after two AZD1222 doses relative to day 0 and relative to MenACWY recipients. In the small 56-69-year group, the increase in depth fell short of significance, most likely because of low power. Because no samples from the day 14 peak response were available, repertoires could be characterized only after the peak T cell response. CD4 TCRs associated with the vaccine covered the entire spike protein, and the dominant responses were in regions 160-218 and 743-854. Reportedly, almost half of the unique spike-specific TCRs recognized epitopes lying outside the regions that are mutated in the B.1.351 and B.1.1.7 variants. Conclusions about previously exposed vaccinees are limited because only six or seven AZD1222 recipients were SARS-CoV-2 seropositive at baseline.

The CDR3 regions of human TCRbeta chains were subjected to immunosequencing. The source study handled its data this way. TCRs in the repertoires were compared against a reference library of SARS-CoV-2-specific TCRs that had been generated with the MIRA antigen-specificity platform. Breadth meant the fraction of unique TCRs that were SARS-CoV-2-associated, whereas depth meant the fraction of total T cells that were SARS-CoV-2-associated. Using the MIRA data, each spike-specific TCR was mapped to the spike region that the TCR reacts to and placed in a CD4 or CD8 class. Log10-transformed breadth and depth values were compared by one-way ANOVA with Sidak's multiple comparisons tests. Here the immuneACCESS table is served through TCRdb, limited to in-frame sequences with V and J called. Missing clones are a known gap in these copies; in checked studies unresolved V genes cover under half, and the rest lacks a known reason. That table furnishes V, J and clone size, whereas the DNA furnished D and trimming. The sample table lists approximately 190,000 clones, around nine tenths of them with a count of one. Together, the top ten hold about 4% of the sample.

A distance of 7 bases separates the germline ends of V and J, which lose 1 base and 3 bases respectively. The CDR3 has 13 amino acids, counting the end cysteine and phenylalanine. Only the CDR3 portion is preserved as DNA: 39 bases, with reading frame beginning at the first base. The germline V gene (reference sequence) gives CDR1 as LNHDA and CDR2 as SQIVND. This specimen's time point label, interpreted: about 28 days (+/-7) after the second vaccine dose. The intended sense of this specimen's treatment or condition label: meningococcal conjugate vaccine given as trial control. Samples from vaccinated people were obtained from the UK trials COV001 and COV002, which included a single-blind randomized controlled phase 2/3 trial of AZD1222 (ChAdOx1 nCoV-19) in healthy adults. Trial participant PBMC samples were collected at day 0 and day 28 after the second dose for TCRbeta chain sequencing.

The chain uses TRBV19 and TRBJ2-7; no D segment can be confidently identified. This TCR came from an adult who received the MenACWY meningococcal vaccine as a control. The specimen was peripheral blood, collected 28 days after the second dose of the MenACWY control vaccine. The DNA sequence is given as TGTGCCAGTAGTATAGGCGCCGGCTACGAGCAGTACTTC. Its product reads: CASSIGAGYEQYF.